This TCR beta chain was found in a study of T-cell memory formation after mild COVID-19. The wider study: Largely donor-specific sequence clusters came from two donors. Findings and caveats of the study: A subset of responding clones appeared in pre-infection memory, suggesting cross-reactive memory joined. From day 15 to 85, contracting clones were balanced between CD4 and CD8, whereas later expanders leaned toward CD4+.

As regards this clonotype: Its antigen is undetermined. Mismatch with germline at one junction end may stem from a read error.

One entry per CDR3 protein, called by TCRdb with MiXCR from the 5' RACE reads. The sample gives roughly 380,000 distinct CDR3 sequences, around 27% of which show up once; approximately 13% is in the top ten. Germline CDR1 and CDR2: SGHRS and YFSETQ. This CDR3 spans 14 amino acids. This rearrangement joins TRBV5-1 to TRBJ2-1; D is perhaps TRBD2 (6 bases). The specimen was PBMCs or a T cell subset sorted from them (not recorded which). The clonotype originates from an adult woman who had mild COVID-19 (a few samples of this study predate the infection). Cell type and time point are not known. Written as DNA, the CDR3 is TGTGCCAGCAGTTCCGGGAGCTCCTACAATGAGCAGTTCTTC. This sequence encodes CASSSGSSYNEQFF.